This TCR beta chain was retrieved from a study of T cell repertoires in ileal Crohn's disease. Study-wide findings and caveats: All patients with clonality above 26.8% had endoscopic recurrence.

With regard to this clone: What it recognizes is unknown.

TCRB immunosequencing input was approximately 450 nanograms of biopsy DNA per sample. Sequenced by immunoSEQ multiplex PCR; TCRdb stores in-frame clones only, minus some. The sample has more than 11,000 clones, about 71% seen once. V was pared by 7 bases and J by 5 bases, with 15 bases of the junction left unmatched. CDR1 is SNHLY and CDR2 is FYNNEI in the germline V gene. The CDR3 is 16 amino acids. The sample comprised ileal tissue. This chain connects TRBV2 to TRBJ2-5; TRBD2 matches at 8 bases. The clonotype originates from an adult with Crohn's disease. CDR3: CASNLLLGGARETQYF. The CDR3 region has the DNA TGTGCCAGCAATTTATTACTCGGGGGGGCCAGGGAGACCCAGTACTTC.